Each of the 29 T cell receptor beta chains below was sequenced from the same sample in a study of blood T cells in healthy people across ages. The use of a sample-barcoded 5' primer and a J-beta primer mix characterized a second PCR of roughly 7 to 11 cycles. TCRdb recomputed calls from the 5' RACE reads with MiXCR, one row per CDR3 protein. The data show about a million distinct CDR3 sequences, with approximately 38% seen just once and about an eighth held by the top ten. Source material: blood. Receptors originate from a man between 18 and 29 years old in good health.

Points on this clonotype: Relative to the germline gene, one junction end is altered; a read error may explain this. The chain recombines TRBV12-3 or TRBV12-4 with TRBJ1-2; D is uncertain. The CDR3 is made up of 15 amino acids. CDR3 loop: CASSLRRFSDYGYTF. For the CDR3, the DNA is TGTGCCAGCAGCCTAAGACGGTTTTCGGACTATGGCTACACCTTT.

The chain couples TRBV7-9 to TRBJ1-1; D remains ambiguous. CDR1 SEHNR and CDR2 FQNEAQ come from the germline V gene (reference sequence). The CDR3 runs 14 residues. V shed 5 bases and J shed 2 bases, with 12 bases lying between them. The CDR3 sequence is CASSRTAENTEAFF. The CDR3 bases are TGTGCCAGCAGCAGGACGGCCGAAAACACTGAAGCTTTCTTT. Supplemented by reference TRBV7-9 and TRBJ1-1, the full variable domain reads DTGVSQNPRHKITKRGQNVTFRCDPISEHNRLYWYRQTLGQGPEFLTYFQNEAQLEKSRLLSDRFSAERPKGSFSTLEIQRTEQGDSAMYLCASSRTAENTEAFFGQGTRLTVV.

The rearrangement joins TRBV7-3 to TRBJ2-1; weak D call: TRBD2 (6 bases). CDR3 length equals 15 residues. V lost 1 base and J lost 3, with 10 bases in between. Germline lookup yields CDR1 SGHTA and CDR2 FQGTGA. The CDR3 DNA sequence: TGTGCCAGCAGCTTAAACGGCGGGGACTACAATGAGCAGTTCTTC. Its translation is CASSLNGGDYNEQFF.

This clonotype showed up just a few times. The rearrangement links TRBV9 to TRBJ2-3; 13 bases fit TRBD2. The V gene end was trimmed by 3 bases and the J gene end by 10 bases; junction bases not matched to a gene: 5. Germline CDR1 is SGDLS and CDR2 is YYNGEE. This CDR3 spans 14 amino acids. The CDR3 sequence is CASSAGLAGLPQYF. The CDR3 coding sequence is TGTGCCAGCAGCGCGGGACTAGCGGGGCTACCGCAGTATTTT.

This clonotype was seen more than once but under ten times. The genes are TRBV12-3 or TRBV12-4 and TRBJ1-2, with D possibly TRBD1 on 5 matching bases. Trimming cost V 6 bases and J 4 bases, with 18 bases left between them. The CDR3 runs 15 residues. The CDR3 DNA follows: TGTGCCAGCAGCCGGGATGGGGGGTCCCTCTATGGCTACACCTTC. Translating it yields CASSRDGGSLYGYTF.

In this sample, this clonotype turned up a few times. The rearrangement links TRBV2 to TRBJ1-2; 8 bases fit TRBD1. The CDR3 covers 16 residues. Germline V gene sequence: CDR1 SNHLY, CDR2 FYNNEI. The V gene end was trimmed by 4 bases and the J gene end by 0 bases; junction bases not matched to a gene: 7. CDR3 nucleotide sequence: TGTGCCAGCAGTGTGGACAGGGCCCTAGCTAACTATGGCTACACCTTC. This encodes CASSVDRALANYGYTF. Supplemented by reference TRBV2 and TRBJ1-2, the full variable domain reads EPEVTQTPSHQVTQMGQEVILRCVPISNHLYFYWYRQILGQKVEFLVSFYNNEISEKSEIFDDQFSVERPDGSNFTLKIRSTKLEDSAMYFCASSVDRALANYGYTFGSGTRLTVV.

Only a few counts were recorded for this clonotype. The rearrangement links TRBV7-2 to TRBJ2-6; 8 bases align to TRBD1. The germline gives CDR1 SGHTA, CDR2 FQGNSA. The CDR3 runs 16 residues. V lost 6 bases and J lost 1; bases outside the gene matches: 5. The CDR3 sequence is CASRQGDDSGANVLTF. DNA for the CDR3: TGTGCCAGCAGACAGGGGGATGATTCTGGGGCCAACGTCCTGACTTTC.

A remark on this clonotype: This clone may be a read error of a much larger clone one base away. The V gene is TRBV12-3 or TRBV12-4, the J gene TRBJ1-2; D perhaps matches TRBD1 (6 bases). The CDR3 consists of 14 residues. CDR3 protein: CTSSFGGQLYGYTF. DNA for the CDR3: TGTACCAGCAGTTTTGGAGGACAGCTTTATGGCTACACCTTC.

Only a few counts were recorded for this clonotype. V is TRBV7-2 and J is TRBJ1-6; a possible D gene is TRBD1 (6 bases). This CDR3 is built from 15 residues. Between the trimmed V and J ends, which lost 0 bases and 8 bases, there was a span of 11 bases. Per the germline V gene, CDR1 is SGHTA and CDR2 is FQGNSA. This CDR3 reads CASSLALGGDSPLHF. The CDR3 DNA follows: TGTGCCAGCAGCTTAGCGCTCGGGGGCGATTCACCCCTCCACTTT.

J is TRBJ2-3 and V is TRBV5-1; TRBD2 aligns across 7 bases. Germline assignment: CDR1 SGHRS and CDR2 YFSETQ. The CDR3 extends over 16 amino acids. J lost 2 bases, V lost 1 base, and 7 bases had no gene match. CDR3 sequence: CASSLFGGGVTDTQYF. CDR3 coding DNA: TGCGCCAGCAGCTTGTTTGGCGGGGGTGTCACAGATACGCAGTATTTT.

This chain links TRBV25-1 with TRBJ2-5, with TRBD2 identical over 9 bases. CDR3 length equals 16 residues. J was trimmed by 4 bases and V by 8 bases; bases with no gene match: 14. The germline CDR1 and CDR2 sequences are MGHDK and SYGVNS. Here the CDR3 reads CASGEWNSGGPETQYF. DNA for the CDR3: TGTGCCAGCGGGGAATGGAATAGCGGGGGTCCAGAGACCCAGTACTTC.

The genes are TRBV24-1 and TRBJ1-2, with D tentatively TRBD1 (5 bases). CDR3 length: 15 residues. V shed 2 bases and J shed 11 bases, with 20 bases lying between them. Looked up from germline, CDR1 is KGHDR and CDR2 is SFDVKD. The CDR3 reads CATSDSYLGTSRYTF. The CDR3 bases are TGTGCCACCAGTGATTCCTACCTCGGGACTTCCCGTTACACCTTC.

In this sample, this clonotype turned up many times. The chain has TRBV12-3 or TRBV12-4 and TRBJ1-2, with D perhaps matching TRBD1 (6 bases). CDR3 length equals 11 residues. Trimming shortened V by 6 bases and J by 6 bases, and 8 bases separated the two germline ends. This CDR3 reads CASSYRDGYTF. In DNA form, the CDR3 reads TGTGCCAGCAGCTACAGGGATGGCTACACCTTC.

This clonotype was seen a few times. This chain links TRBV4-3 with TRBJ1-5; no firm D call. The length of the CDR3 is 15 residues. Germline lookup yields CDR1 LGHNA and CDR2 YSLEER. The V end lost 3 bases, the J end lost 1 base, and 10 bases lay between the germline ends. CDR3 nucleotides: TGCGCCAGCAGCCAGAGACTATTAAGCAATCAGCCCCAGCATTTT. Translated: CASSQRLLSNQPQHF.

The chain recombines TRBV7-2 with TRBJ1-2, with D unclear. Germline lookup yields CDR1 SGHTA and CDR2 FQGNSA. V shed 5 bases and J shed 9 bases, with 19 bases lying between them. The CDR3 is made up of 14 amino acids. The CDR3 region is CASSRPEGSRSYTF. The CDR3 bases are TGTGCCAGCAGCCGGCCGGAGGGCTCCCGGAGCTACACCTTC.

The chain is built from TRBV7-2 and TRBJ1-3, with D possibly matching TRBD1 (5 bases). This CDR3 region has 14 residues. Trimming shortened V by 4 bases and J by 6 bases, and 13 bases separated the two germline ends. Per the germline V gene, CDR1 is SGHTA and CDR2 is FQGNSA. For the CDR3, the DNA is TGTGCCAGCAGCTCCCTGAGGGGAGAAAACACCATATATTTT. As protein: CASSSLRGENTIYF.

This chain joins TRBV25-1 and TRBJ2-3; D is possibly TRBD1 (5 bases). The germline gives CDR1 MGHDK, CDR2 SYGVNS. This CDR3 is built from 16 residues. The V end lost 2 bases, the J end lost 2 bases, and 14 bases lay between the germline ends. CDR3 sequence reads: CASSERGHRVTDTQYF. CDR3 DNA: TGTGCCAGCAGTGAAAGAGGACACCGGGTCACAGATACGCAGTATTTT.

In its sample, this clonotype was seen a few times. This sequence joins TRBV18 and TRBJ1-3; D gene unclear. Germline assignment: CDR1 KGHSH and CDR2 LQKENI. The CDR3 consists of 17 residues. The germline V and J ends were trimmed by 0 bases and 0 bases, with 12 bases remaining between them. The CDR3 is CASSPPSRHHSGNTIYF. DNA of the CDR3: TGTGCCAGCTCACCACCTTCTAGACACCACTCTGGAAACACCATATATTTT.

Only a few counts were recorded for this clonotype. V is TRBV28 and J is TRBJ2-1; D ambiguous. Per germline, CDR1 MDHEN and CDR2 SYDVKM. Trimming left V 1 base short and J 10 bases short, with 11 bases between. This CDR3 has 13 residues. The CDR3 nucleotides are TGTGCCAGCAGTTTATTGGACCTGGGGGAGCAGTTCTTC. It encodes CASSLLDLGEQFF.

The chain joins TRBV20-1 to TRBJ2-3; weak D call: TRBD2 (7 bases). From germline, CDR1 is DFQATT and CDR2 SNEGSKA (reference sequence). The germline V and J ends were trimmed by 5 bases and 2 bases, with 17 bases remaining between them. The CDR3 sequence is 15 residues long. CDR3 DNA: TGCAGTGCTCCCCGGGCGGGGGCCTTCACAGATACGCAGTATTTT. Translation gives CSAPRAGAFTDTQYF.

The chain has TRBV5-1 and TRBJ2-2; the match to TRBD1 covers 8 bases. V gave up 1 base and J gave up 1 base; unmatched junction bases: 3. Germline CDR1 and CDR2: SGHRS and YFSETQ. The CDR3 spans 16 residues. The DNA of the CDR3 is TGCGCCAGCAGCTTGTTAGGGACAGGGAACACCGGGGAGCTGTTTTTT. This sequence encodes CASSLLGTGNTGELFF.

The V call is TRBV10-3, the J call TRBJ1-1; no definite D call. The CDR3 has 12 residues. Germline CDR1 ENHRY, CDR2 SYGVKD. V lost 6 bases, J lost 7 bases, and 12 bases lay in between. CDR3 sequence (DNA): TGTGCCATCAGCGATATCGAGAGTGAAGCTTTCTTT. This sequence encodes CAISDIESEAFF.

V is TRBV2 and J is TRBJ1-5, with D tentatively TRBD1 (5 bases). The CDR3 spans 15 residues. Germline V gene data show CDR1 as SNHLY and CDR2 as FYNNEI. V was cut by 6 bases and J by 1 base, with 13 bases left in between. CDR3 DNA sequence: TGTGCCAGCAGGAGCAGGGTAGGAAGCAATCAGCCCCAGCATTTT. It specifies CASRSRVGSNQPQHF.

The CDR3 DNA reads as TGCAGTCAAGACAGGCAGGTTAGAGAGACCCAGTACTTC. This gives the protein CSQDRQVRETQYF. The chain has TRBV20-1 and TRBJ2-5, with D possibly matching TRBD1 (6 bases). CDR1 DFQATT and CDR2 SNEGSKA come from the germline V gene (reference sequence). The germline V and J ends were trimmed by 8 bases and 4 bases, with 17 bases remaining between them. The CDR3 contains 13 residues.

This clonotype has only one observation. The chain is built from TRBV4-2 and TRBJ1-2, with TRBD1 matching 7 bases. The germline V gene has CDR1 LGHNA and CDR2 YNFKEQ. The V gene end was trimmed by 0 bases and the J gene end by 4 bases; junction bases not matched to a gene: 5. This CDR3 spans 15 amino acids. CDR3 region: CASSQETGPLYGYTF. CDR3 coding DNA: TGTGCCAGCAGCCAAGAGACAGGGCCCCTCTATGGCTACACCTTC.

The V gene is TRBV7-9, the J gene TRBJ1-4, with D possibly matching TRBD1 (5 bases). The CDR3 consists of 17 residues. V dropped 1 base and J dropped 0 bases, with 12 bases sitting between them. Germline CDR1 and CDR2: SEHNR and FQNEAQ (reference sequence). In nucleotides, the CDR3 is TGTGCCAGCAGCTTAGAGGTCAGGGCCCCAACTAATGAAAAACTGTTTTTT. This gives the protein CASSLEVRAPTNEKLFF.

This clonotype was seen more than once but under ten times. This chain joins TRBV12-3 or TRBV12-4 and TRBJ2-1; possible D gene TRBD2, 6 bases. Trimming shortened V by 3 bases and J by 6 bases, and 21 bases separated the two germline ends. CDR3 length: 17 amino acids. Here the CDR3 DNA reads TGTGCCAGCAGTTTTCGGGGTACTAGCTTGTCGGGCAATGAGCAGTTCTTC. Translating it yields CASSFRGTSLSGNEQFF.

This chain uses TRBV4-1 with TRBJ1-2; tentative D call: TRBD1 (5 bases). The CDR3 extends over 16 amino acids. Per the germline V gene, CDR1 is MGHRA and CDR2 is YSYEKL. V was shortened by 2 bases and J by 1 base, with 14 bases between the two germline ends. The DNA of the CDR3 is TGCGCCAGCAGCCAATTGGGGGGGGAATTTAACTATGGCTACACCTTC. This translates into CASSQLGGEFNYGYTF.

This clonotype showed up just a few times. The genes are TRBV27 and TRBJ2-1, with D unresolved. There are 14 residues in the CDR3. The germline V gene encodes CDR1 MNHEY and CDR2 SMNVEV (reference sequence). Trimming stripped 2 bases from V and 8 bases from J, with 13 bases between. The CDR3, as DNA: TGTGCCAGCAGTTTAGCCGGTGGAGTCGATGAGCAGTTCTTC. As protein: CASSLAGGVDEQFF.